Presented here are 24 T cell receptor beta chains from one specimen sequenced in a study of cytomegalovirus exposure and HLA in healthy donors. The PCR was carried out with 60 Vbeta primers and 13 Jbeta primers. TCRdb keeps only in-frame clones here, not all; method: immunoSEQ multiplex PCR. The table records some 130,000 clones, around 81% of them present only once. Material for sequencing was PBMCs. These receptors were collected from a man younger than 30 in good health and CMV-seronegative.

The chain is built from TRBV27 and TRBJ2-7; the match to TRBD1 covers 9 bases. The V segment lost 4 bases and the J segment 8 bases; nucleotides outside the gene matches: 9. Germline-derived CDR1 and CDR2 are MNHEY and SMNVEV (reference sequence). This CDR3 comprises 14 residues. The CDR3 is CASSSIGQGIKQYF. In DNA form, the CDR3 reads TGTGCCAGCAGTTCCATCGGACAGGGGATTAAGCAGTACTTC.

This chain uses TRBV4-2 with TRBJ2-2; maybe TRBD1 (5 bases). V was cut by 0 bases and J by 2 bases, with 7 bases left in between. The CDR3 totals 15 residues. Germline values: CDR1 LGHNA, CDR2 YNFKEQ. The DNA of the CDR3 is TGTGCCAGCAGCCAAGACAGGGTAAACACCGGGGAGCTGTTTTTT. Its translation is CASSQDRVNTGELFF.

This chain joins TRBV27 and TRBJ1-5; 9 nucleotides align to TRBD1. The CDR3 has 14 residues. V lost 4 bases, J lost 6 bases, and 4 bases stayed unmatched. Germline lookup yields CDR1 MNHEY and CDR2 SMNVEV (reference sequence). This CDR3 is CASSSDRGRQPQHF. The CDR3 nucleotides are TGTGCCAGCAGTTCGGACAGGGGACGTCAGCCCCAGCATTTT.

This sequence joins TRBV29-1 and TRBJ2-7; the D is unclear. The CDR3 sequence is 11 residues long. Trimming shortened V by 4 bases and J by 10 bases, and 14 bases separated the two germline ends. Germline V lookup: CDR1 SQVTM, CDR2 ANQGSEA. The CDR3 DNA reads TGCAGCGTTGGAACGCGGAAAATACAGTACTTC. It yields the protein CSVGTRKIQYF.

The gene calls are TRBV6-5 and TRBJ2-7, with 7 bases that match TRBD1. Per the germline V gene, CDR1 is MNHEY and CDR2 is SVGAGI. This CDR3 region has 11 residues. V shed 6 bases, J shed 4 bases, and the junction held 0 bases outside the gene matches. The CDR3 DNA follows: TGTGCCAGCAGACAGGGGTACGAGCAGTACTTC. This gives the protein CASRQGYEQYF.

The chain uses TRBV6-1 and TRBJ2-1, with 12 bases identical to TRBD2. Trimming took 4 bases from V and 8 from J; bases not matched to a gene: 6. This CDR3 spans 15 amino acids. CDR1 and CDR2 (germline): MNHNS, SASEGT. In nucleotides, the CDR3 is TGTGCCAGCAGTGCGCTAGCGGGGGGGCCGGATGAGCAGTTCTTC. Translating it yields CASSALAGGPDEQFF.

The chain is built from TRBV11-2 and TRBJ1-5; 10 bases line up with TRBD1. The V gene's germline CDR1 is SGHAT and CDR2 FQNNGV. The CDR3 sequence is 15 residues long. Trimming took 2 bases from V and 9 from J; bases not matched to a gene: 7. The CDR3 DNA is TGTGCCAGCAGCTTATCAGGGACAGGGGTGTCGCCCCAGCATTTT. It is translated as CASSLSGTGVSPQHF.

The J gene is TRBJ2-7, the V gene TRBV30, with 7 bases matching TRBD1. V lost 0 bases to trimming and J lost 0 bases; unmatched junction nucleotides: 2. The CDR3 loop spans 14 amino acids. Germline loops: CDR1 GTSNPN, CDR2 SVGIG (reference sequence). DNA of the CDR3: TGTGCCTGGAGTGTGTCAGGGGGCTCCTACGAGCAGTACTTC. Protein sequence: CAWSVSGGSYEQYF.

This clone was seen only a few times. The chain combines TRBV7-6 with TRBJ2-1; 9 bases match TRBD2. The CDR3 sequence is 15 residues long. With 5 bases clipped from V and 4 bases from J, the junction kept 6 bases outside the gene matches. The germline V gene encodes CDR1 SGHVS and CDR2 FNYEAQ. The CDR3 DNA reads as TGTGCCAGCAGCCTGTGGACTAGCGCTTACAATGAGCAGTTCTTC. This encodes CASSLWTSAYNEQFF.

The J gene is TRBJ2-3, the V gene TRBV9, with 9 bases aligning to TRBD1. Per the germline V gene, CDR1 is SGDLS and CDR2 is YYNGEE. Trimming at V came to 4 bases and at J to 4 bases, leaving 7 bases not matched to a gene. This CDR3 is 15 amino acids long. The CDR3 DNA is TGTGCCAGCAGCCTCCGGGACAGGGATGCAGATACGCAGTATTTT. It codes for CASSLRDRDADTQYF.

In the case of this clone: The sample holds other DNA sequences that translate to the same CDR3. The chain links TRBV11-2 to TRBJ2-5; D is possibly TRBD1 (5 bases). Germline values: CDR1 SGHAT, CDR2 FQNNGV. V lost 5 bases to trimming and J lost 5 bases, with 18 bases between them. The CDR3 covers 15 residues. CDR3 residues: CASSPSHGAQETQYF. The CDR3, as DNA: TGTGCCAGCAGCCCCAGCCATGGGGCGCAGGAGACCCAGTACTTC.

This clone has only one observation. J is TRBJ1-6 and V is TRBV4-1, with TRBD1 matching 7 bases. This CDR3 is 16 amino acids long. The V gene end was trimmed by 6 bases and the J gene end by 5 bases; junction bases not matched to a gene: 10. Germline loops: CDR1 MGHRA, CDR2 YSYEKL. The CDR3: CASSRAPGQNNSPLHF. The CDR3 DNA is TGCGCCAGCAGTCGGGCCCCGGGACAGAATAATTCACCCCTCCACTTT.

The V and J genes are TRBV30 and TRBJ2-6; a weak D match, TRBD1 (5 bases). The CDR3 contains 18 residues. Trimming removed 2 bases from V and 0 bases from J, with 17 bases in between. Germline CDR1 GTSNPN, CDR2 SVGIG (reference sequence). CDR3 in DNA: TGTGCCTGGAGTCAAAGGGGTGGATGGGACTCTGGGGCCAACGTCCTGACTTTC. Its protein product is CAWSQRGGWDSGANVLTF.

CDR3 region: CASSTNSRGTGNTGELFF. For the CDR3, the DNA is TGTGCCAGCAGCACCAACAGCCGAGGGACAGGGAACACCGGGGAGCTGTTTTTT. The chain couples TRBV7-3 to TRBJ2-2; 8 bases are a match to TRBD1. V lost 5 bases and J lost 1; bases outside the gene matches: 12. CDR1 is SGHTA, CDR2 FQGTGA, per germline. The CDR3 consists of 18 residues.

The chain recombines TRBV30 with TRBJ2-5; tentatively, D is TRBD1 (5 bases). Germline V lookup: CDR1 GTSNPN, CDR2 SVGIG (reference sequence). The CDR3 extends over 11 amino acids. Deletions cut 4 bases from V and 3 bases from J, with 6 bases between. CDR3 DNA: TGTGCCTGGACAGGGAAAGAGACCCAGTACTTC. It is translated as CAWTGKETQYF.

The chain uses TRBV5-1 and TRBJ1-3, with D unclear. The CDR3 consists of 12 residues. In germline, CDR1 is SGHRS, CDR2 YFSETQ. V lost 3 bases and J 8 bases, leaving 9 bases between the germline ends. Here the CDR3 reads CASSYPADTIYF. Here the CDR3 DNA reads TGCGCCAGCAGCTATCCTGCGGACACCATATATTTT.

The chain combines TRBV6-6 with TRBJ1-5, with 7 bases identical to TRBD1. Germline CDR1 reads MNHNY; CDR2 reads SVGAGI (reference sequence). CDR3 length equals 15 residues. V was pared by 6 bases and J by 1 base, with 6 bases of the junction left unmatched. CDR3 region: CASRGDRASNQPQHF. CDR3 DNA: TGTGCCAGCAGGGGAGACAGGGCAAGCAATCAGCCCCAGCATTTT.

The genes are TRBV9 and TRBJ2-5; the match to TRBD2 covers 7 bases. Looked up from germline, CDR1 is SGDLS and CDR2 is YYNGEE. Trimming removed 0 bases from V and 5 bases from J; junction bases left unmatched: 10. This CDR3 is built from 16 residues. CDR3 sequence: CASSVGGSGDRETQYF. DNA for the CDR3: TGTGCCAGCAGCGTAGGGGGAAGCGGGGATCGGGAGACCCAGTACTTC.

This rearrangement joins TRBV18 to TRBJ1-1; 9 bases agree with TRBD1. With V trimmed by 2 bases and J by 3 bases, 7 bases remained unmatched. The CDR3 consists of 16 residues. CDR1 and CDR2 from the germline V gene are KGHSH and LQKENI. Here the CDR3 DNA reads TGTGCCAGCTCACCATACGACAGGGGGTCTGACACTGAAGCTTTCTTT. Translated: CASSPYDRGSDTEAFF.

The rearrangement links TRBV10-3 to TRBJ1-2, with D maybe TRBD1 (5 bases). CDR3 length: 17 residues. CDR1 is ENHRY, CDR2 SYGVKD, per germline. The V and J ends lost 7 bases and 4 bases respectively, with 25 bases between them. DNA for the CDR3: TGTGCCATCAATGCGGGGCCGCAGGGACTCGACGGCTATGGCTACACCTTC. It codes for CAINAGPQGLDGYGYTF.

This clone showed up just a few times. This chain connects TRBV28 to TRBJ2-3, with D possibly TRBD2 on 6 matching bases. Germline-derived CDR1 and CDR2 are MDHEN and SYDVKM. The V gene lost 7 bases and the J gene lost 3 bases, with 11 bases spanning the gap. CDR3 length: 13 residues. The CDR3 spells CASTPGGTDTQYF. As DNA, the CDR3 is TGTGCCAGCACCCCCGGGGGTACAGATACGCAGTATTTT.

The V and J genes are TRBV19 and TRBJ2-1; D might be TRBD1 (6 bases). The CDR3 extends over 14 amino acids. Trimming took 5 bases from V and 7 from J, leaving 15 bases between them. Per the germline V gene, CDR1 is LNHDA and CDR2 is SQIVND (reference sequence). DNA for the CDR3: TGTGCCAGTAGTGGGGGAACAGGGTGGAATGAGCAGTTCTTC. Its protein product is CASSGGTGWNEQFF. The full variable domain, in which reference TRBV19 and TRBJ2-1 provide the parts outside the CDR3, is DGGITQSPKYLFRKEGQNVTLSCEQNLNHDAMYWYRQDPGQGLRLIYYSQIVNDFQKGDIAEGYSVSREKKESFPLTVTSAQKNPTAFYLCASSGGTGWNEQFFGPGTRLTVL.

Here the CDR3 reads CASSLSGLTNYGYTF. CDR3 in DNA: TGTGCCAGCAGTTTGTCAGGCCTTACTAACTATGGCTACACCTTC. The chain is built from TRBV28 and TRBJ1-2; D call uncertain. V was trimmed by 3 bases and J by 0 bases, leaving 11 bases between them. Germline CDR1 and CDR2: MDHEN and SYDVKM. CDR3 length equals 15 residues.

The CDR3 region is CAISGGGITGELFF. CDR3 DNA: TGTGCCATCAGTGGGGGCGGAATCACCGGGGAGCTGTTTTTT. The chain carries TRBV10-3 and TRBJ2-2; a weak D match, TRBD1 (5 bases). Germline V gives CDR1 ENHRY, CDR2 SYGVKD. This CDR3 is 14 amino acids long. Trimming left V 4 bases short and J 4 bases short, with 10 bases between.